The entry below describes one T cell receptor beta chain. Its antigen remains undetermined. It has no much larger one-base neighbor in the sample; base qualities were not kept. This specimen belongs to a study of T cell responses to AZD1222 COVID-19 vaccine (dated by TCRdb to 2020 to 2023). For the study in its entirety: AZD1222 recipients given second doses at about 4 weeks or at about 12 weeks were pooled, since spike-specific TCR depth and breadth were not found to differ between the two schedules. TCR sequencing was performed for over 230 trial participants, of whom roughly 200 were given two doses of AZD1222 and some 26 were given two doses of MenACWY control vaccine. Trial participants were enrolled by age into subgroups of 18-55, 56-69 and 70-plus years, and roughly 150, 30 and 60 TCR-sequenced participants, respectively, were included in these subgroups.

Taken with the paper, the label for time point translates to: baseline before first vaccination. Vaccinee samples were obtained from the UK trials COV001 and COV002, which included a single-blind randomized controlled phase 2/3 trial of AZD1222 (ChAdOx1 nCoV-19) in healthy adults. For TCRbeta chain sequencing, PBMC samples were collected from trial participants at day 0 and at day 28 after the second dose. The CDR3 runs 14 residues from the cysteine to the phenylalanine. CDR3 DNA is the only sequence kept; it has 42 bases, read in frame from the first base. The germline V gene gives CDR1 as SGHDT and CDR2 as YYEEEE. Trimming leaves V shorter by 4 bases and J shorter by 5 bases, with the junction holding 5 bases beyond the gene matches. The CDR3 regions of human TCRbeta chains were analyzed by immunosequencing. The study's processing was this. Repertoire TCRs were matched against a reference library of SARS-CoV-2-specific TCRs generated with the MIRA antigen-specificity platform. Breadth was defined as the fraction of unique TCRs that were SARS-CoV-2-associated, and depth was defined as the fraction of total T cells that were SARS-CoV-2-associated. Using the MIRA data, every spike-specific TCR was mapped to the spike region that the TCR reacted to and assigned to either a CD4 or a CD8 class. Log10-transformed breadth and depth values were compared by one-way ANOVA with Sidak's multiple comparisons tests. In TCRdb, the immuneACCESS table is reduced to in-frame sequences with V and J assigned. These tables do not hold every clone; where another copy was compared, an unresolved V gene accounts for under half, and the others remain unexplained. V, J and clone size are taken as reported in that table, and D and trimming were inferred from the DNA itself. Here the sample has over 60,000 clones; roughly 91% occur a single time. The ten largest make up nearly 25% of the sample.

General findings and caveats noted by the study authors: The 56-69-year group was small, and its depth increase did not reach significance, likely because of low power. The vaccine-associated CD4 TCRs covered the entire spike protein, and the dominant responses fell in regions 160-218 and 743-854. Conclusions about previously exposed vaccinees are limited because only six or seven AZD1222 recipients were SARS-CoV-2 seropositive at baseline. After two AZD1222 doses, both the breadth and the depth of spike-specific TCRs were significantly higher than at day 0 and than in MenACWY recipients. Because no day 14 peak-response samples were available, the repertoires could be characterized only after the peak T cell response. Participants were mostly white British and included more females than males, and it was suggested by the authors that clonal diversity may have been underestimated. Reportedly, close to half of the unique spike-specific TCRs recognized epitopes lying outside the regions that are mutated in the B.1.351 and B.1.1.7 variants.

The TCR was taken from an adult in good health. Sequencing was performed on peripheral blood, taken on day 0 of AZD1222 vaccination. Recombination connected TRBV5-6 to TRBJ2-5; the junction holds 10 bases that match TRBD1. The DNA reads TGTGCCAGCAGCCGGGGACAGGGGTTGGAGACCCAGTACTTC. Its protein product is CASSRGQGLETQYF.